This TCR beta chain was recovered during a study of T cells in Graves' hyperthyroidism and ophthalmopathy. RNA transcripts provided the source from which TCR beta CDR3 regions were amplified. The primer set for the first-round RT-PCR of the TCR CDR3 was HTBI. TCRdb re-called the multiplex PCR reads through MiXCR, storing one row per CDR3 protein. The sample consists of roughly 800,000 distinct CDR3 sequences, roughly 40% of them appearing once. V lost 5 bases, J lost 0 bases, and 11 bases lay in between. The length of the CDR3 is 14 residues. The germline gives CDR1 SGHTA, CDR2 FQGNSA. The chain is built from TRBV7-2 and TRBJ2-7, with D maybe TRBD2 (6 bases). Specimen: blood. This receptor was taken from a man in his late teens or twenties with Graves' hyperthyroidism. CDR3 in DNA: TGTGCCAGCAGCCCCCAGACTAGCTCCTACGAGCAGTACTTC. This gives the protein CASSPQTSSYEQYF. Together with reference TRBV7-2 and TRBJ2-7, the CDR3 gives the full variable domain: GAGVSQSPSNKVTEKGKDVELRCDPISGHTALYWYRQSLGQGLEFLIYFQGNSAPDKSGLPSDRFSAERTGGSVSTLTIQRTQQEDSAVYLCASSPQTSSYEQYFGPGTRLTVT.